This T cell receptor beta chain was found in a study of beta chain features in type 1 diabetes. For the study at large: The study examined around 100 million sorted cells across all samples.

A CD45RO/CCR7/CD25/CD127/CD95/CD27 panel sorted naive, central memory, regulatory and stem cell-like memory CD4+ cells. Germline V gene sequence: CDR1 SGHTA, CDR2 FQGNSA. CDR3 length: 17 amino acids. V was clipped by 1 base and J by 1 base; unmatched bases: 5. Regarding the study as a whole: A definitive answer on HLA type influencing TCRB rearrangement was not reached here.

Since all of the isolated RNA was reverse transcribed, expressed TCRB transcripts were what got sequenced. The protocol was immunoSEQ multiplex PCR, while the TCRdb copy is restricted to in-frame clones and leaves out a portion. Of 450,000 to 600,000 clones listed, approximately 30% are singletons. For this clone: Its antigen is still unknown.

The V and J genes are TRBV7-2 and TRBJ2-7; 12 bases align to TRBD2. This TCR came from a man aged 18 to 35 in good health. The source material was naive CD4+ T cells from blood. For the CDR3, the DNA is TGTGCCAGCAGCTTAGGACTAGCGGGAGTCGGATCCTACGAGCAGTACTTC. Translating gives CASSLGLAGVGSYEQYF.